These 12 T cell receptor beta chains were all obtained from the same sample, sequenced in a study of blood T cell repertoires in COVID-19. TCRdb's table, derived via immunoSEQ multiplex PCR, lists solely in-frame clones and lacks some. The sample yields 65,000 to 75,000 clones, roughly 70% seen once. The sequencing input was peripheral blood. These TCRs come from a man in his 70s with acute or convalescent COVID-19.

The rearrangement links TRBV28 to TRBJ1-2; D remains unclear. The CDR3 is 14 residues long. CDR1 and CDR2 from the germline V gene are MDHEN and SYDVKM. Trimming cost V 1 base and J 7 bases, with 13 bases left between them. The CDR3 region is CASSLFPGSRGYTF. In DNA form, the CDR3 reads TGTGCCAGCAGTTTATTCCCGGGGTCTCGTGGCTACACCTTC.

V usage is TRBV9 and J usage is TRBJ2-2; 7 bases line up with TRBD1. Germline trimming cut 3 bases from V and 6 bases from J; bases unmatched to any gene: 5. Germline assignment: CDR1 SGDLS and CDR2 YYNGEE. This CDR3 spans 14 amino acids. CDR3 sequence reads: CASSGDSWSGELFF. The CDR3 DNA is TGTGCCAGCAGCGGGGACAGTTGGTCCGGGGAGCTGTTTTTT.

The chain's CDR3 is CASSIASGGAVGYGYTF. CDR3 bases: TGTGCCAGTAGTATTGCGTCGGGGGGGGCAGTCGGCTATGGCTACACCTTC. The V call is TRBV19, the J call TRBJ1-2; possible D gene TRBD1, 6 bases. The V end lost 3 bases, the J end lost 4 bases, and 21 bases lay between the germline ends. The CDR3 sequence is 17 residues long. Germline loops: CDR1 LNHDA, CDR2 SQIVND (reference sequence).

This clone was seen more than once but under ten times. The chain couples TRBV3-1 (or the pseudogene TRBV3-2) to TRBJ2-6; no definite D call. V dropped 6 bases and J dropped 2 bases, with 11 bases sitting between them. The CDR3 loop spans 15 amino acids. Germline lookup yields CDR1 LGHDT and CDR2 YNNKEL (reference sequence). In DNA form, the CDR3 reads TGTGCCAGCAGAAAGTTGGGCGCTGGGGCCAACGTCCTGACTTTC. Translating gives CASRKLGAGANVLTF.

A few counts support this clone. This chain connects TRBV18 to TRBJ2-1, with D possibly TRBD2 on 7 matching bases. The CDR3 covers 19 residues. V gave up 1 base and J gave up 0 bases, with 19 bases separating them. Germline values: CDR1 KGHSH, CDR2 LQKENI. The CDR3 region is CASSPRGGPSFYSYNEQFF. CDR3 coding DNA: TGTGCCAGCTCACCACGGGGGGGGCCTTCCTTTTACTCCTACAATGAGCAGTTCTTC.

CDR3 DNA: TGTGCCAGCAGCCGCTGGGACACAAACACCGGGGAGCTGTTTTTT. Translated: CASSRWDTNTGELFF. This rearrangement joins TRBV7-2 to TRBJ2-2; D perhaps matches TRBD1 (6 bases). The CDR3 loop spans 15 amino acids. Trimming shortened V by 5 bases and J by 2 bases, and 12 bases separated the two germline ends. Per germline, CDR1 SGHTA and CDR2 FQGNSA. Together with reference TRBV7-2 and TRBJ2-2, the CDR3 gives the full variable domain: GAGVSQSPSNKVTEKGKDVELRCDPISGHTALYWYRQSLGQGLEFLIYFQGNSAPDKSGLPSDRFSAERTGGSVSTLTIQRTQQEDSAVYLCASSRWDTNTGELFFGEGSRLTVL.

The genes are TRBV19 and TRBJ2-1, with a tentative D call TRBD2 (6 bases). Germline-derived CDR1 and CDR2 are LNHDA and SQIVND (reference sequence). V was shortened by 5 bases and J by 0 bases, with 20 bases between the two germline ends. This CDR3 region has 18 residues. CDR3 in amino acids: CASSAQGAGPSSYNEQFF. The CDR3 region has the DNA TGTGCCAGTAGTGCTCAAGGGGCGGGACCGTCCTCCTACAATGAGCAGTTCTTC.

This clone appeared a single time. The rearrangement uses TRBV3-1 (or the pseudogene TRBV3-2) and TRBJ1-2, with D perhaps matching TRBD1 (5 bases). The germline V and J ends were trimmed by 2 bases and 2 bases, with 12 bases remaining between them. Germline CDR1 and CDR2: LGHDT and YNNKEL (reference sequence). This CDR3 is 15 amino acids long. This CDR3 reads CASSQFQGANYGYTF. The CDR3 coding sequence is TGTGCCAGCAGCCAATTTCAGGGTGCGAACTATGGCTACACCTTC.

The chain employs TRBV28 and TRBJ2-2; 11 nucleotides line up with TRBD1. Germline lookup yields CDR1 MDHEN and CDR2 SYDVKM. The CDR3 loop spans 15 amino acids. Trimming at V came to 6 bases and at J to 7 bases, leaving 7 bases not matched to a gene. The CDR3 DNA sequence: TGTGCCAGCAGAGTCATGGGACAGGGGGTCGGGGAGCTGTTTTTT. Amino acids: CASRVMGQGVGELFF.

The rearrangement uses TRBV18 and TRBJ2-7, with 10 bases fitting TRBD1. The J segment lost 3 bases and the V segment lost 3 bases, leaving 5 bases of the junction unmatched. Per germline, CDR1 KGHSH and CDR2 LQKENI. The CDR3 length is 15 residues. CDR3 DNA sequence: TGTGCCAGCTCACCGGGGACAGGGGTTAACTACGAGCAGTACTTC. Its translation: CASSPGTGVNYEQYF. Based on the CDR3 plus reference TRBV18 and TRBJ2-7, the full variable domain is NAGVMQNPRHLVRRRGQEARLRCSPMKGHSHVYWYRQLPEEGLKFMVYLQKENIIDESGMPKERFSAEFPKEGPSILRIQQVVRGDSAAYFCASSPGTGVNYEQYFGPGTRLTVT.

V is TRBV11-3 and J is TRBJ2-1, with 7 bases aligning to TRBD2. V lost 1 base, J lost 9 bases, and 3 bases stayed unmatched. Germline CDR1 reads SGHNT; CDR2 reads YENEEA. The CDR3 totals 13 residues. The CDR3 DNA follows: TGTGCCAGCAGCTTAGGGTCGGGGGGTGAGCAGTTCTTC. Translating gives CASSLGSGGEQFF.

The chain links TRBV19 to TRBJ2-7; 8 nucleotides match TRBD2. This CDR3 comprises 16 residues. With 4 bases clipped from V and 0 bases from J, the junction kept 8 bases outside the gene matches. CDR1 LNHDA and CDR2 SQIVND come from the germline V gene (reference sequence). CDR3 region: CASSTSSGWSSYEQYF. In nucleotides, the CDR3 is TGTGCCAGTAGTACCTCTAGCGGGTGGAGCTCCTACGAGCAGTACTTC.